The next 23 T cell receptor beta chains were all read from a single sample in a study of a mutant IDH1 vaccine in newly diagnosed glioma. Sequencing used immunoSEQ multiplex PCR; TCRdb keeps in-frame clones, though not all of them. The table has tens of thousands of clones, roughly two thirds seen once. These TCRs' antigens remain unknown. Time point of the sample: week 11, during vaccination. Vaccinated patients received 300 ug of mutant IDH1 20-mer peptide per dose, with topical imiquimod. The input for sequencing was peripheral blood mononuclear cells (PBMCs), taken from a glioma patient whose treatment included an IDH1 peptide vaccine. The receptor set was obtained from a man younger than 30 with glioma. Some clones in this sample may be carry-over from other donors' samples.

This clone counts as medium-sized. The rearrangement links TRBV4-3 to TRBJ2-1, with D perhaps being TRBD1 or TRBD2 (5 bases each). Trimming cost V 0 bases and J 0 bases, with 9 bases left between them. This CDR3 contains 16 residues. Germline CDR1 and CDR2: LGHNA and YSLEER. The CDR3 sequence: CASSQDAGSSYNEQFF. CDR3 in DNA: TGCGCCAGCAGCCAAGACGCAGGGAGCTCCTACAATGAGCAGTTCTTC.

The rearrangement uses TRBV20-1 and TRBJ1-1; no reliable D call. This CDR3 is 10 amino acids long. Trimming cost V 4 bases and J 7 bases, with 7 bases left between them. The germline CDR1 and CDR2 sequences are DFQATT and SNEGSKA (reference sequence). The CDR3 DNA reads TGCAGTGCTATTCCCGATGAAGCTTTCTTT. The encoded protein is CSAIPDEAFF.

The rearrangement uses TRBV28 and TRBJ1-2, with 8 bases that match TRBD1. V lost 2 bases to trimming and J lost 2 bases; unmatched junction nucleotides: 1. Germline assignment: CDR1 MDHEN and CDR2 SYDVKM. The CDR3 loop spans 14 amino acids. DNA for the CDR3: TGTGCCAGCAGTTTAGCAGGGGGCAACTATGGCTACACCTTC. Translated, it gives CASSLAGGNYGYTF.

The chain is built from TRBV29-1 and TRBJ2-5; the match to TRBD1 covers 8 bases. The CDR3 totals 11 residues. V shed 6 bases, J shed 4 bases, and the junction held 1 base outside the gene matches. CDR1 is SQVTM and CDR2 is ANQGSEA in the germline V gene. The CDR3 nucleotides are TGCAGCGTCGGACAGGGAGAGACCCAGTACTTC. Translating gives CSVGQGETQYF.

The chain links TRBV29-1 to TRBJ2-6; 8 bases match TRBD1. J was trimmed by 3 bases and V by 2 bases; bases with no gene match: 6. This CDR3 is built from 16 residues. Germline V gene lookup returns CDR1 SQVTM and CDR2 ANQGSEA. The CDR3 region is CSVERQGADGANVLTF. In DNA, the CDR3 is TGCAGCGTTGAAAGGCAGGGGGCGGATGGGGCCAACGTCCTGACTTTC.

This chain connects TRBV7-8 to TRBJ1-6; the D gene is possibly TRBD1 (5 bases). The CDR3 extends over 15 amino acids. Germline V gene sequence: CDR1 SGHVS, CDR2 FQNEAQ. V lost 0 bases and J 10 bases, leaving 13 bases between the germline ends. CDR3 DNA sequence: TGTGCCAGCAGCTTAGCGGGCGGGGGAAGGTCACCCCTCCACTTT. It yields the protein CASSLAGGGRSPLHF.

The chain recombines TRBV7-8 with TRBJ1-1; D gene unclear. This CDR3 spans 11 amino acids. The V gene lost 5 bases and the J gene lost 5 bases, with 6 bases spanning the gap. Germline-derived CDR1 and CDR2 are SGHVS and FQNEAQ. CDR3 region: CASSPGTEAFF. The CDR3 nucleotides are TGTGCCAGCAGCCCGGGGACTGAAGCTTTCTTT.

CDR3 residues: CSPGKRAEAFF. The CDR3 DNA sequence: TGCAGTCCCGGAAAGAGGGCTGAAGCTTTCTTT. This chain connects TRBV20-1 to TRBJ1-1, with unresolved D. From germline, CDR1 is DFQATT and CDR2 SNEGSKA (reference sequence). The CDR3 is 11 amino acids. Trimming stripped 8 bases from V and 6 bases from J, with 13 bases between.

The V and J genes are TRBV6-5 and TRBJ1-2; D unresolved. The CDR3 is 13 amino acids. V dropped 6 bases and J dropped 8 bases, with 16 bases sitting between them. CDR1 is MNHEY, CDR2 SVGAGI, per germline. Written as DNA, the CDR3 is TGTGCCAGCAGCGAATGGAGGTTGGAAGGCTACACCTTC. Its translation: CASSEWRLEGYTF.

The chain combines TRBV6-5 with TRBJ1-1; D uncertain. Per germline, CDR1 MNHEY and CDR2 SVGAGI. The CDR3 length is 15 residues. Trimming shortened V by 5 bases and J by 0 bases, and 13 bases separated the two germline ends. This chain's CDR3 is CASSPPRAMNTEAFF. The CDR3 DNA reads TGTGCCAGCAGTCCCCCCCGGGCCATGAACACTGAAGCTTTCTTT.

This chain joins TRBV4-3 and TRBJ2-7; D may be TRBD1 (5 bases). The germline CDR1 and CDR2 sequences are LGHNA and YSLEER. V was shortened by 1 base and J by 5 bases, with 15 bases between the two germline ends. The CDR3 runs to 15 residues. CDR3 in amino acids: CASSQGRVQSHEQYF. Written as DNA, the CDR3 is TGCGCCAGCAGCCAAGGCAGGGTCCAATCCCACGAGCAGTACTTC.

The chain links TRBV30 to TRBJ2-5; D remains ambiguous. The V end was cut by 1 base, the J end by 3 bases, with 6 bases between. The CDR3 runs 12 residues. The V gene's germline CDR1 is GTSNPN and CDR2 SVGIG (reference sequence). For the CDR3, the DNA is TGTGCCTGGAGTGACTTCAAAGAGACCCAGTACTTC. This translates into CAWSDFKETQYF.

This clone was seen a handful of times. The chain recombines TRBV28 with TRBJ2-1, with no clear D. The CDR3 runs 13 residues. CDR1 and CDR2 from the germline V gene are MDHEN and SYDVKM. The ends were cut back, 5 bases at V and 9 bases at J, with 14 bases in the middle. CDR3 protein: CASSILWSSEQFF. The CDR3 DNA follows: TGTGCCAGCAGTATACTGTGGTCCAGTGAGCAGTTCTTC.

The CDR3 bases are TGTGCCAGCAGCTTAACGGGGGGGACAGGAAAGTATGAAGCTTTCTTT. Amino acid sequence: CASSLTGGTGKYEAFF. This sequence joins TRBV7-3 and TRBJ1-1; 8 bases match TRBD1. The ends lost 0 bases at V and 7 bases at J; junction bases unmatched: 10. Germline assignment: CDR1 SGHTA and CDR2 FQGTGA. The CDR3 totals 16 residues.

This rearrangement joins TRBV7-2 to TRBJ1-2, with 10 bases fitting TRBD1. Looked up from germline, CDR1 is SGHTA and CDR2 is FQGNSA. The CDR3 has 15 amino acids. V trimming: 5 bases; J trimming: 6 bases; junction bases outside the gene matches: 9. In DNA, the CDR3 is TGTGCCAGCAGCCGGTACCAGGGACAGGGGAATGGCTACACCTTC. As protein: CASSRYQGQGNGYTF.

This chain joins TRBV6-1 and TRBJ2-7, with D possibly matching TRBD1 (5 bases). Germline-derived CDR1 and CDR2 are MNHNS and SASEGT. This CDR3 has 13 residues. V lost 6 bases and J lost 6, with 15 bases in between. CDR3 region: CASRAWGSREQYF. The CDR3 bases are TGTGCCAGCAGGGCCTGGGGCTCGCGCGAGCAGTACTTC.

The chain is built from TRBV10-3 and TRBJ2-5; TRBD2 agrees at 7 bases. In germline, CDR1 is ENHRY, CDR2 SYGVKD. CDR3 length equals 17 residues. V lost 9 bases, J lost 3 bases, and 19 bases stayed unmatched. CDR3 sequence: CAITTRRRGGGKETQYF. The CDR3 nucleotides read TGTGCCATTACCACTCGCCGCCGCGGGGGTGGAAAAGAGACCCAGTACTTC.

This clone is deemed medium-sized (0.01 to 0.1%). V is TRBV6-4 and J is TRBJ2-7, with TRBD2 matching 12 bases. V was pared by 3 bases and J by 0 bases, with 0 bases of the junction left unmatched. CDR1 is MRHNA and CDR2 is SNTAGT in the germline V gene. This CDR3 has 15 residues. The CDR3: CASSELAGGSYEQYF. The CDR3 region has the DNA TGTGCCAGCAGTGAACTAGCGGGGGGCTCCTACGAGCAGTACTTC.

V and J are TRBV27 and TRBJ1-2; 9 positions match TRBD1. This CDR3 has 15 residues. The trim removed 6 bases at V and 4 bases at J, leaving 9 bases unmatched. Germline V lookup: CDR1 MNHEY, CDR2 SMNVEV (reference sequence). The DNA for the CDR3 is TGTGCCAGCAGCCGAGGACAGGGGTACATCTATGGCTACACCTTC. Its protein is CASSRGQGYIYGYTF.

V gene TRBV15 combines with J gene TRBJ2-7; 7 positions agree with TRBD1. After removal of 4 bases from V and 3 bases from J, the junction contained 6 bases not matched to a gene. The CDR3 runs 14 residues. Germline CDR1 and CDR2: LNHNV and YYDKDF (reference sequence). The chain's CDR3 is CATSMRTGDYEQYF. The CDR3 bases are TGTGCCACCAGCATGAGGACAGGAGACTACGAGCAGTACTTC.

The gene calls are TRBV4-3 and TRBJ1-6, with D perhaps matching TRBD1 (6 bases). CDR1 and CDR2 from the germline V gene are LGHNA and YSLEER. The V end lost 1 base, the J end lost 10 bases, and 14 bases lay between the germline ends. The CDR3 spans 15 residues. CDR3 DNA sequence: TGCGCCAGCAGCCAAGTTATACAGGGCAACTCACCCCTCCACTTT. Its protein product is CASSQVIQGNSPLHF.

V is TRBV6-5 and J is TRBJ2-7; possibly TRBD1 for D (5 bases). Germline CDR1 reads MNHEY; CDR2 reads SVGAGI. This CDR3 has 15 amino acids. V dropped 2 bases and J dropped 6 bases, with 17 bases sitting between them. CDR3 region: CASSYGARSYSEQYF. In DNA, the CDR3 is TGTGCCAGCAGTTACGGGGCGAGGAGCTATAGCGAGCAGTACTTC.

This clone came up a few times. V and J are TRBV7-8 and TRBJ1-1, with D uncertain. The CDR3 length is 11 residues. Germline loops: CDR1 SGHVS, CDR2 FQNEAQ. The V gene lost 5 bases and the J gene lost 6 bases, with 7 bases spanning the gap. CDR3 in amino acids: CASSESAEAFF. The DNA of the CDR3 is TGTGCCAGCAGCGAATCAGCTGAAGCTTTCTTT. Full variable domain (remainder filled in from reference TRBV7-8 and TRBJ1-1): GAGVSQSPRYKVAKRGQDVALRCDPISGHVSLFWYQQALGQGPEFLTYFQNEAQLDKSGLPSDRFFAERPEGSVSTLKIQRTQQEDSAVYLCASSESAEAFFGQGTRLTVV.